This T cell receptor (beta chain) appears in the sequencing data of a study of blood T cell repertoires in COVID-19. Study-level background: Samples of COVID-19 (acute and convalescent) were obtained from the United States, Italy and Spain.

The length of the CDR3 is 15 residues. The trim removed 5 bases at V and 0 bases at J, leaving 1 base unmatched. The V gene's germline CDR1 is SGHTA and CDR2 FQGNSA. Participant age was about 18 to 100 years, and participants resided in fewer than 30 US areas. Donors were grouped by their self-reported clinical history. Before being deemed recovered, Cohort 3 donors had two negative PCRs, clearance, or symptom resolution. TCRdb's copy holds only in-frame clones and misses some; the assay was immunoSEQ multiplex PCR. This table holds some 330,000 clones, more than 85% found once. This sequence originates from a woman aged 25 to 45 who had recovered from COVID-19. The specimen sequenced was PBMCs or T cells enriched from blood (not recorded which). This chain links TRBV7-2 with TRBJ2-1; 10 bases fit TRBD2. This chain's CDR3 is CASSRTSGSYNEQFF. Written as DNA, the CDR3 is TGTGCCAGCAGCCGGACTAGCGGCTCCTACAATGAGCAGTTCTTC.